This entry features one T cell receptor beta chain sequence. Per the germline V gene, CDR1 is MNHEY and CDR2 is SVGAGI. CDR3 size: 16 residues. With 0 bases removed from V and 0 bases from J, the gap between germline ends came to 9 bases. The data belong to a study of blood T cell repertoires in COVID-19. Produced via immunoSEQ multiplex PCR; TCRdb's table is partial and in-frame only. Of approximately 93,000 clones listed, 87% are singletons. The receptor was isolated from a human donor in a cohort sampled during active COVID-19. The J gene is TRBJ1-3, the V gene TRBV6-5; D gene uncertain. Sequencing was performed on peripheral blood. CDR3 DNA sequence: TGTGCCAGCAGTTACTCGGGGAGGAACTCTGGAAACACCATATATTTT. Translation: CASSYSGRNSGNTIYF.